Shown below are 21 T cell receptor beta chains from a single sample sequenced in a study of CD8+CD57+ T cells in acquired aplastic anemia. Investigators profiled TCR beta VDJ and CDR3 from genomic DNA template. A single record per CDR3 protein comes from TCRdb applying MiXCR to the reads. The data show about 290,000 distinct CDR3 sequences, with roughly 59% seen just once and under 1.5% held by the top ten. It was patients with CD8+CD57+ cell expansion by flow cytometry who were chosen for sequencing. Specimen: sorted CD4+, CD8+, or CD8+CD57+ T cells (not recorded which) from PBMCs. The source is a human donor with aplastic anemia.

There are many counts of this clonotype. This chain connects TRBV2 to TRBJ1-1; TRBD1 aligns across 8 bases. V lost 2 bases to trimming and J lost 1 base; unmatched junction nucleotides: 3. This CDR3 spans 15 amino acids. CDR1 SNHLY and CDR2 FYNNEI come from the germline V gene. CDR3 coding DNA: TGTGCCAGCAGTGAAACTGGGACAGGGAACACTGAAGCTTTCTTT. This encodes CASSETGTGNTEAFF.

The V gene is TRBV9, the J gene TRBJ2-1, with no clear D. Germline loops: CDR1 SGDLS, CDR2 YYNGEE. V lost 4 bases and J 10 bases, leaving 15 bases between the germline ends. The CDR3 has 13 amino acids. CDR3 in DNA: TGTGCCAGCAGCTCAAGGACCGACCGGGAGCAGTTCTTC. Protein: CASSSRTDREQFF.

This chain connects TRBV7-9 to TRBJ2-3; 7 nucleotides align to TRBD2. This CDR3 region has 15 residues. Germline V CDR1 and CDR2: SEHNR, FQNEAQ (reference sequence). V shed 5 bases, J shed 4 bases, and the junction held 9 bases outside the gene matches. CDR3 sequence (DNA): TGTGCCAGCAGCCCGAGCCAGGGAGGGGCAGATACGCAGTATTTT. Encoded protein: CASSPSQGGADTQYF.

V usage is TRBV11-2 and J usage is TRBJ2-7; a possible D gene is TRBD2 (7 bases). The V and J ends lost 5 bases and 4 bases respectively, with 21 bases between them. This CDR3 has 16 residues. The germline gives CDR1 SGHAT, CDR2 FQNNGV. Here the CDR3 reads CASSPRDAGAGYEQYF. In DNA, the CDR3 is TGTGCCAGCAGCCCCCGGGATGCGGGGGCAGGGTACGAGCAGTACTTC.

This chain uses TRBV7-2 with TRBJ1-2; the D is unclear. The germline CDR1 and CDR2 sequences are SGHTA and FQGNSA. The V end lost 5 bases, the J end lost 7 bases, and 17 bases lay between the germline ends. The CDR3 consists of 14 residues. The CDR3: CASSRGGGSRGYTF. CDR3 sequence (DNA): TGTGCCAGCAGCCGAGGAGGAGGGAGCCGTGGCTACACCTTC.

J is TRBJ1-2 and V is TRBV15, with D maybe TRBD1 (6 bases). The germline V and J ends were trimmed by 0 bases and 8 bases, with 13 bases remaining between them. The germline gives CDR1 LNHNV, CDR2 YYDKDF (reference sequence). This CDR3 is built from 14 residues. The CDR3 sequence is CATSRDQGLGGYTF. The CDR3, as DNA: TGTGCCACCAGCAGAGATCAGGGGCTGGGAGGCTACACCTTC.

The CDR3 DNA reads TGTGCCAGCTGTAGAAGCGGGGGGATCTACAATGAGCAGTTCTTC. Translation gives CASCRSGGIYNEQFF. V and J are TRBV9 and TRBJ2-1; 9 bases are a match to TRBD2. With V trimmed by 7 bases and J by 3 bases, 8 bases remained unmatched. Germline lookup yields CDR1 SGDLS and CDR2 YYNGEE. The CDR3 has 15 amino acids.

This clonotype was counted a single time. The chain links TRBV7-8 to TRBJ1-1, with no clear D. CDR3 length: 13 amino acids. Trimming took 5 bases from V and 6 from J, leaving 13 bases between them. Germline V gives CDR1 SGHVS, CDR2 FQNEAQ. The CDR3 nucleotides are TGTGCCAGCAGCCAGAGGGTTCTCCCTGAAGCTTTCTTT. Encoded protein: CASSQRVLPEAFF.

V usage is TRBV19 and J usage is TRBJ1-6, with 10 bases aligning to TRBD1. CDR1 is LNHDA and CDR2 is SQIVND in the germline V gene (reference sequence). Unmatched junction bases numbered 6, after V lost 4 bases and J lost 9 bases. This CDR3 contains 15 residues. The CDR3 loop is CASSTGQGVRSPLHF. For the CDR3, the DNA is TGTGCCAGTAGTACTGGACAGGGGGTGCGTTCACCCCTCCACTTT.

This clonotype showed up many times. CDR3 DNA: TGTGCCAGCAGCTTGGGGCTGCCAGGCGGTGGCTACACCTTC. Translating gives CASSLGLPGGGYTF. The chain is built from TRBV5-4 and TRBJ1-2; no clear D gene. This CDR3 has 14 residues. Germline CDR1 SGHNT, CDR2 YYREEE (reference sequence). The V end lost 0 bases, the J end lost 7 bases, and 13 bases lay between the germline ends.

This clonotype was found many times. The rearrangement joins TRBV15 to TRBJ2-1; D uncertain. The CDR3 runs 14 residues. The V gene's germline CDR1 is LNHNV and CDR2 YYDKDF (reference sequence). The V end was cut by 0 bases, the J end by 7 bases, with 10 bases between. The CDR3 sequence: CATSRDRPQNEQFF. CDR3 nucleotide sequence: TGTGCCACCAGCAGAGACCGGCCACAGAATGAGCAGTTCTTC.

The chain carries TRBV2 and TRBJ2-3; 13 positions agree with TRBD2. Losses at the gene ends were 0 bases for V and 0 bases for J; bases not matched to a gene: 15. The CDR3 has 22 amino acids. Germline CDR1 reads SNHLY; CDR2 reads FYNNEI. Written as DNA, the CDR3 is TGTGCCAGCAGTGAAGCGCTGCGTATGACTAGCGGGAGGACCACTAGCACAGATACGCAGTATTTT. Amino acid sequence: CASSEALRMTSGRTTSTDTQYF.

The V call is TRBV20-1, the J call TRBJ1-1; the match to TRBD1 covers 9 bases. Germline CDR1 and CDR2: DFQATT and SNEGSKA (reference sequence). This CDR3 has 13 residues. Losses at the gene ends were 6 bases for V and 1 base for J; bases not matched to a gene: 3. CDR3 sequence: CSAWDRENTEAFF. Here the CDR3 DNA reads TGCAGTGCGTGGGACAGGGAGAACACTGAAGCTTTCTTT.

This clonotype was seen a handful of times. CDR3 DNA sequence: TGTGCCATCAGTGAGGGTGGGTTTGGCTACACCTTC. Translating it yields CAISEGGFGYTF. The chain combines TRBV10-3 with TRBJ1-2; D call uncertain. Trimming removed 2 bases from V and 7 bases from J, with 8 bases in between. The CDR3 contains 12 residues. Per the germline V gene, CDR1 is ENHRY and CDR2 is SYGVKD.

In nucleotides, the CDR3 is TGCGCCAGCAGCCACTACGAGGGCACAGATACGCAGTATTTT. Translated, it gives CASSHYEGTDTQYF. The V and J genes are TRBV5-1 and TRBJ2-3; D gene uncertain. With 4 bases removed from V and 1 base from J, the gap between germline ends came to 10 bases. Looked up from germline, CDR1 is SGHRS and CDR2 is YFSETQ. This CDR3 comprises 14 residues. Supplemented by reference TRBV5-1 and TRBJ2-3, the full variable domain reads KAGVTQTPRYLIKTRGQQVTLSCSPISGHRSVSWYQQTPGQGLQFLFEYFSETQRNKGNFPGRFSGRQFSNSRSEMNVSTLELGDSALYLCASSHYEGTDTQYFGPGTRLTVL.

The rearrangement joins TRBV6-1 to TRBJ2-5; D is uncertain. The CDR3 runs 13 residues. Trimming removed 5 bases at V and 0 bases at J, with 7 bases between. Germline loops: CDR1 MNHNS, CDR2 SASEGT. DNA of the CDR3: TGTGCCAGCAGTCGGAGCAACCAAGAGACCCAGTACTTC. The encoded protein is CASSRSNQETQYF.

V gene TRBV20-1 combines with J gene TRBJ2-3; 9 positions agree with TRBD2. The germline V gene encodes CDR1 DFQATT and CDR2 SNEGSKA (reference sequence). The junction had 4 bases not matched to a gene; V was cut back by 0 bases and J by 0 bases. The CDR3 contains 16 residues. The chain's CDR3 is CSARDPLAGSTDTQYF. The CDR3 DNA follows: TGCAGTGCTAGAGATCCTCTAGCGGGGAGCACAGATACGCAGTATTTT.

This clonotype was detected many times. CDR3 sequence reads: CSASPRGRDYEQYF. The CDR3, as DNA: TGCAGTGCTAGCCCAAGGGGCAGAGATTACGAGCAGTACTTC. The J gene is TRBJ2-7, the V gene TRBV20-1; perhaps TRBD1 as D (5 bases). There are 14 residues in the CDR3. The V gene's germline CDR1 is DFQATT and CDR2 SNEGSKA (reference sequence). V lost 3 bases to trimming and J lost 4 bases, with 16 bases between them.

The chain uses TRBV2 and TRBJ1-4; D is unresolved. The CDR3 consists of 14 residues. Germline lookup yields CDR1 SNHLY and CDR2 FYNNEI. V gave up 6 bases and J gave up 0 bases, with 8 bases separating them. The CDR3 DNA is TGTGCCAGCAGACCGATTACAACTAATGAAAAACTGTTTTTT. Protein product: CASRPITTNEKLFF.

The V gene is TRBV5-1, the J gene TRBJ2-2; 7 positions agree with TRBD2. The germline gives CDR1 SGHRS, CDR2 YFSETQ. The trim removed 4 bases at V and 4 bases at J, leaving 10 bases unmatched. CDR3 length equals 16 residues. The CDR3 DNA reads TGCGCCAGCAGCGTAACTAGCGCGACATTCACCGGGGAGCTGTTTTTT. It yields the protein CASSVTSATFTGELFF.

The gene calls are TRBV5-5 and TRBJ1-1, with D perhaps TRBD1 (5 bases). Germline-derived CDR1 and CDR2 are SGHKS and YYEKEE (reference sequence). V was shortened by 4 bases and J by 7 bases, with 14 bases between the two germline ends. There are 13 residues in the CDR3. The CDR3 region is CASSPDTGIEAFF. The CDR3 region has the DNA TGTGCCAGCAGCCCGGACACGGGAATTGAAGCTTTCTTT.